The 30 T cell receptor beta chains listed next were all sequenced from one sample in a study of CD8+CD57+ T cells in acquired aplastic anemia. CDR3 and TCR beta VDJ profiling relied on a genomic DNA template. TCRdb independently ran MiXCR on the reads; one entry per CDR3 protein. Altogether about 420,000 distinct CDR3 sequences are present, about two thirds being singletons, with the ten largest covering 3% to 4.5%. The sequenced sample was sorted CD4+, CD8+, or CD8+CD57+ T cells (not recorded which) from PBMCs. Source of these receptors: a human donor in good health, serving as a control.

V usage is TRBV29-1 and J usage is TRBJ1-2; no definite D call. Trimming shortened V by 6 bases and J by 7 bases, and 9 bases separated the two germline ends. CDR1 SQVTM and CDR2 ANQGSEA come from the germline V gene. The CDR3 has 10 residues. CDR3 region: CSVEGGGYTF. The DNA for the CDR3 is TGCAGCGTCGAGGGCGGTGGCTACACCTTC.

This chain joins TRBV20-1 and TRBJ1-2; TRBD1 matches 9 bases. The CDR3 sequence is 12 residues long. CDR1 DFQATT and CDR2 SNEGSKA come from the germline V gene (reference sequence). After removal of 5 bases from V and 5 bases from J, the junction contained 3 bases not matched to a gene. CDR3: CSALGTGYGYTF. The DNA for the CDR3 is TGCAGTGCTCTCGGGACAGGGTATGGCTACACCTTC.

This clonotype was detected many times. The V and J genes are TRBV30 and TRBJ1-3; tentatively, D is TRBD1 (6 bases). V shed 0 bases and J shed 4 bases, with 10 bases lying between them. Per germline, CDR1 GTSNPN and CDR2 SVGIG (reference sequence). The CDR3 runs to 14 residues. This CDR3 reads CAWSVGTPGNTIYF. DNA of the CDR3: TGTGCCTGGAGTGTTGGGACACCAGGAAACACCATATATTTT.

CDR3 in DNA: TGTGCCAGCAGCCTATCTGCCGGGGGGGGAGATACGCAGTATTTT. This gives the protein CASSLSAGGGDTQYF. The chain carries TRBV7-2 and TRBJ2-3; 8 nucleotides agree with TRBD2. The CDR3 totals 15 residues. With 5 bases clipped from V and 5 bases from J, the junction kept 9 bases outside the gene matches. Germline V gene sequence: CDR1 SGHTA, CDR2 FQGNSA.

In its sample, this clonotype was seen many times. The chain is built from TRBV5-6 and TRBJ2-3; 7 nucleotides agree with TRBD1. Germline CDR1 and CDR2: SGHDT and YYEEEE. This CDR3 has 14 residues. Unmatched junction bases numbered 5, after V lost 3 bases and J lost 4 bases. The CDR3 spells CASSSRQGADTQYF. The CDR3 DNA sequence: TGTGCCAGCAGCTCCCGACAGGGCGCAGATACGCAGTATTTT.

Concerning this clonotype itself: A much bigger clone sits one base away, suggesting this may be a read error. The chain combines TRBV30 with TRBJ2-1; TRBD1 matches at 7 bases. The CDR3 extends over 15 amino acids. The germline V gene encodes CDR1 GTSNPN and CDR2 SVGIG (reference sequence). As DNA, the CDR3 is TGTGCCTGGAGTGTACGCCGTACTCAGGGGGATGAGCAGCTCTTC. As protein: CAWSVRRTQGDEQLF.

For this clonotype: The limits of the CDR3 on the DNA are not certain, so only TCRdb's listed CDR3 is given. The J gene is TRBJ2-7, the V gene TRBV7-7. The CDR3 comprises 15 residues, both ends counted. Germline loops: CDR1 SSHAT, CDR2 FNYEAQ (reference sequence). The CDR3 loop is CASRMMRPEQYFGYF.

This chain connects TRBV5-1 to TRBJ1-5; TRBD1 agrees at 8 bases. Germline CDR1 is SGHRS and CDR2 is YFSETQ. The CDR3 is 16 residues long. Trimming took 4 bases from V and 3 from J; bases not matched to a gene: 9. This CDR3 is CASSPRTGPPNQPQHF. CDR3 nucleotides: TGCGCCAGCAGCCCTCGGACAGGGCCACCCAATCAGCCCCAGCATTTT.

Remarks on this clonotype: Germline and junction disagree at one end, which may indicate a read error. The chain employs TRBV7-3 and TRBJ1-2, with D uncertain. Germline-derived CDR1 and CDR2 are SGHTA and FQGTGA. CDR3 size: 12 residues. The CDR3 reads CASRDSLTGYPF. As DNA, the CDR3 is TGTGCCAGCAGGGATTCCCTCACTGGCTACCCCTTC. The variable domain in full, completed from reference TRBV7-3 and TRBJ1-2, reads GAGVSQTPSNKVTEKGKYVELRCDPISGHTALYWYRQSLGQGPEFLIYFQGTGAADDSGLPNDRFFAVRPEGSVSTLKIQRTERGDSAVYLCASRDSLTGYPFGSGTRLTVV.

Turning to this clonotype: The CDR3 end shows no conserved phenylalanine or tryptophan, and so a read error is likely. The DNA of the CDR3 is TGTGCCAGCAGTTACTCGTACAGGACGGCCGGGGGTGAAAAACTGTTTGTT. Its translation is CASSYSYRTAGGEKLFV. This chain joins TRBV6-6 and TRBJ1-4; tentative D call: TRBD1 (5 bases). Between the trimmed V and J ends, which lost 0 bases and 7 bases, there was a span of 18 bases. The CDR3 loop spans 17 amino acids. The germline gives CDR1 MNHNY, CDR2 SVGAGI (reference sequence).

This chain links TRBV20-1 with TRBJ1-2; TRBD1 might be the D (5 bases). V shed 5 bases and J shed 3 bases, with 19 bases lying between them. The V gene's germline CDR1 is DFQATT and CDR2 SNEGSKA (reference sequence). This CDR3 region has 15 residues. DNA of the CDR3: TGCAGTGCTTACGAACGGGGGTACGCTCACTATGGCTACACCTTC. Translating it yields CSAYERGYAHYGYTF.

As for this clonotype: This CDR3 fails to terminate in the conserved phenylalanine or tryptophan, so it likely reflects a read error. It is unclear where the CDR3 begins or ends on the DNA, so no DNA is shown, and the CDR3 is as TCRdb lists it. This chain joins TRBV2 and TRBJ1-6; TRBD1, as called in the table, went unchecked against the DNA. Per the germline V gene, CDR1 is SNHLY and CDR2 is FYNNEI. The length of the CDR3 is 14 amino acids, counting both ends. CDR3 sequence: CASSIRGDNYTFHS.

The sample holds a few counts of this clonotype. Given a much more abundant clone one base away, this may be a read error. This chain uses TRBV7-3 with TRBJ1-1; D remains unclear. The CDR3 loop spans 14 amino acids. Per the germline V gene, CDR1 is SGHTA and CDR2 is FQGTGA. The CDR3 sequence is CASSALHGHTEASF. The CDR3, as DNA: TGTGCCAGCAGCGCCCTACACGGCCACACTGAAGCTTCCTTT.

Points on this clonotype: At one end the junction does not follow the germline gene, possibly because of a read error. V usage is TRBV7-2 and J usage is TRBJ1-6; D is unresolved. Germline V CDR1 and CDR2: SGHTA, FQGNSA. This CDR3 contains 12 residues. CDR3 nucleotide sequence: TGTGCCAGCAGCTTCGGGAAGACCCCCGACCAGTTT. Its protein product is CASSFGKTPDQF.

About this clonotype: Likely a read error: the CDR3 ends without its conserved phenylalanine or tryptophan. No DNA is shown, since the ends of the CDR3 on it are uncertain; the CDR3 is the one TCRdb lists. The V call is TRBV7-2, the J call TRBJ1-1. The CDR3 contains 13 residues when both ends are counted. CDR1 is SGHTA, CDR2 FQGNSA, per germline. The CDR3 protein is CASSLNSGGNYEQ.

Note on this clonotype: Because it lacks the conserved phenylalanine or tryptophan at the end, this CDR3 is likely a read error. No DNA is shown, since the ends of the CDR3 on it are uncertain; the CDR3 is the one TCRdb lists. The chain links TRBV19 to TRBJ1-5; no DNA check was done on the table's D call, TRBD1. The CDR3 has 13 residues if both end residues are counted. Germline CDR1 is LNHDA and CDR2 is SQIVND (reference sequence). The CDR3 here is CASTGHRYQPQHL.

This clonotype was observed a few times. V usage is TRBV25-1 and J usage is TRBJ1-2; D is possibly TRBD1 (5 bases). Trimming left V 3 bases short and J 2 bases short, with 10 bases between. This CDR3 is 14 amino acids long. Germline values: CDR1 MGHDK, CDR2 SYGVNS. CDR3 loop: CASSDLGVNYGYTF. CDR3 nucleotides: TGTGCCAGCAGTGATCTAGGGGTCAACTATGGCTACACCTTC.

Ten or more counts support this clonotype. The chain joins TRBV6-5 to TRBJ1-2, with 7 bases that match TRBD1. The germline V gene encodes CDR1 MNHEY and CDR2 SVGAGI. The CDR3 extends over 13 amino acids. V lost 6 bases and J lost 4; bases outside the gene matches: 5. CDR3 coding DNA: TGTGCCAGCAGCTCGGACAGGACCTATGGCTACACCTTC. Translating it yields CASSSDRTYGYTF.

Concerning this clonotype: A clone one base away is much larger, so this may be a read error. The V gene is TRBV6-5, the J gene TRBJ2-7, with 8 bases identical to TRBD2. Germline lookup yields CDR1 MNHEY and CDR2 SVGAGI. There are 14 residues in the CDR3. The CDR3 loop is CAGSYSSGGYEQYF. DNA of the CDR3: TGTGCCGGCAGTTACTCAAGCGGGGGCTACGAGCAGTACTTC.

Concerning this clonotype: One end of the junction is discordant with germline, which a read error may explain. The genes are TRBV7-3 and TRBJ2-3; a weak D match, TRBD1 (5 bases). The CDR3 contains 14 residues. Germline CDR1 is SGHTA and CDR2 is FQGTGA. The CDR3 coding sequence is TGTGCCAGCAGCTCAGCCCGGTCTGGGGCCAACGTCCTGTTT. Residues: CASSSARSGANVLF.

The chain uses TRBV19 and TRBJ2-7; D is ambiguous. Near its end, the DNA agrees better with TRBJ1-2, so the J call may be wrong. Germline values: CDR1 LNHDA, CDR2 SQIVND (reference sequence). The CDR3 is 16 residues long. CDR3 bases: TGTGCCAGTAGTATAGACGGAGGCGAGGGCGTCTATGGCTACACCTTC. This sequence encodes CASSIDGGEGVYGYTF.

The V and J genes are TRBV12-3 or TRBV12-4 and TRBJ1-2; 7 bases match TRBD1. After removal of 1 base from V and 7 bases from J, the junction contained 6 bases not matched to a gene. The CDR3 sequence is 14 residues long. The CDR3 protein is CASSLEAGGFGYTF. As DNA, the CDR3 is TGTGCCAGCAGTTTAGAGGCAGGGGGTTTTGGCTACACCTTC.

The chain employs TRBV7-3 and TRBJ2-7; 7 bases align to TRBD2. The CDR3 totals 14 residues. Germline V gene sequence: CDR1 SGHTA, CDR2 FQGTGA. The ends lost 5 bases at V and 3 bases at J; junction bases unmatched: 7. The CDR3 DNA is TGTGCCAGCAGCCTGGGGGGGGTGGACTACGAGCAGTACTTC. It is translated as CASSLGGVDYEQYF.

The V gene is TRBV7-6, the J gene TRBJ2-7, with TRBD1 identical over 12 bases. The V gene end was trimmed by 1 base and the J gene end by 12 bases; junction bases not matched to a gene: 10. CDR3 length: 15 amino acids. Germline V lookup: CDR1 SGHVS, CDR2 FNYEAQ. The CDR3 region is CASSLGDRGRCGGYF. CDR3 in DNA: TGTGCCAGCAGCTTAGGGGACAGGGGGCGATGCGGTGGGTACTTC. Full variable domain (outside the CDR3, taken from reference TRBV7-6 and TRBJ2-7): GAGVSQSPRYKVTKRGQDVALRCDPISGHVSLYWYRQALGQGPEFLTYFNYEAQQDKSGLPNDRFSAERPEGSISTLTIQRTEQRDSAMYRCASSLGDRGRCGGYFGPGTRLTVT.

The gene calls are TRBV25-1 and TRBJ1-1; perhaps TRBD1 as D (5 bases). The ends were cut back, 3 bases at V and 6 bases at J, with 14 bases in the middle. The CDR3 spans 14 residues. Germline assignment: CDR1 MGHDK and CDR2 SYGVNS. CDR3 nucleotides: TGTGCCAGCAGTGATCGGGGCGCAGCCTCTGAAGCTTTCTTT. Amino acids: CASSDRGAASEAFF.

This chain uses TRBV19 with TRBJ2-5; TRBD1 matches 8 bases. The CDR3 totals 17 residues. Germline assignment: CDR1 LNHDA and CDR2 SQIVND (reference sequence). J was trimmed by 5 bases and V by 9 bases; bases with no gene match: 20. The CDR3 DNA reads TGTGCCAGAACACGGACAGGGCGACAGGGATTAGGGGAGACCCAGTACTTC. This codes for CARTRTGRQGLGETQYF.

This chain links TRBV7-2 with TRBJ1-2; possible D gene TRBD1, 5 bases. The CDR3 covers 16 residues. V was clipped by 2 bases and J by 11 bases, with 24 bases between them. Looked up from germline, CDR1 is SGHTA and CDR2 is FQGNSA. In nucleotides, the CDR3 is TGTGCCAGCAGCTTATTTCGCGGGGGTGCCGCCAATGAGTACACCTTC. It yields the protein CASSLFRGGAANEYTF.

The chain joins TRBV12-3 or TRBV12-4 to TRBJ1-2; no definite D call. V was cut by 6 bases and J by 4 bases, with 15 bases left in between. CDR3 size: 14 residues. The CDR3 DNA is TGTGCCAGCAGCTCCTCGCGGGGTTCCTATGGCTACACCTTC. This translates into CASSSSRGSYGYTF.

The rearrangement uses TRBV2 and TRBJ2-7; TRBD1 matches at 9 bases. The V and J ends lost 1 base and 5 bases, in that order; junction bases with no gene match: 6. CDR1 and CDR2 (germline): SNHLY, FYNNEI. CDR3 length: 15 residues. This CDR3 reads CASSEEGTGSNEQYF. DNA for the CDR3: TGTGCCAGCAGTGAAGAAGGGACAGGGTCTAACGAGCAGTACTTC.

As for this clonotype: At one of its ends the junction is not consistent with the germline gene, which may arise from a read error. This chain connects TRBV5-1 to TRBJ1-1, with a possible D match to TRBD1 (5 bases). The CDR3 has 13 amino acids. From germline, CDR1 is SGHRS and CDR2 YFSETQ. This CDR3 is CASSFRTLSGAFF. DNA for the CDR3: TGTGCCAGCAGCTTTCGGACACTGAGCGGGGCTTTCTTT. The full variable domain, in which reference TRBV5-1 and TRBJ1-1 provide the parts outside the CDR3, is KAGVTQTPRYLIKTRGQQVTLSCSPISGHRSVSWYQQTPGQGLQFLFEYFSETQRNKGNFPGRFSGRQFSNSRSEMNVSTLELGDSALYLCASSFRTLSGAFFGQGTRLTVV.